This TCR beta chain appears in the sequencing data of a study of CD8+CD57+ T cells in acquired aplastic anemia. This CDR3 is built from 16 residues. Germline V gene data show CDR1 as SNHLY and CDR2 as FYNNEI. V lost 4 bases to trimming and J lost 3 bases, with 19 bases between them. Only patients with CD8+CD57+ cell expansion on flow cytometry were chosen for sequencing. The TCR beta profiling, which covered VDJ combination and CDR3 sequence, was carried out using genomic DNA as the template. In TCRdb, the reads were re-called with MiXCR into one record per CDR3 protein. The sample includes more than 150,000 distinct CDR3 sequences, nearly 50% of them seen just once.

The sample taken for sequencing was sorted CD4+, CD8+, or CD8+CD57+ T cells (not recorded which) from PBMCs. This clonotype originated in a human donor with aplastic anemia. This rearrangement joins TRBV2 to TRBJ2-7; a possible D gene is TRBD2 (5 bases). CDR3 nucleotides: TGTGCCAGCAGTGCTCGGTGGAAGCGGCAGGACTACGAGCAGTACTTC. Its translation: CASSARWKRQDYEQYF.